The 22 T cell receptor beta chains in this list originate from one sample, sequenced in a study of radiation and T cells in renal cell carcinoma. Data came from immunoSEQ multiplex PCR; TCRdb stores just in-frame clones and leaves some out. The sample contains 120,000 or so clones, over 75% of which appear only once. Time point noted: blood 2 weeks post-SBRT. Stated treatment: 15 Gy SBRT to primary tumor, nephrectomy 4 weeks later. This material consisted of blood, taken from a patient whose treatment included radiotherapy and nephrectomy. The receptors come from a woman aged 55-69 years with renal cell carcinoma.

This clone showed up just a few times. The chain combines TRBV9 with TRBJ1-1; 7 positions match TRBD1. This CDR3 has 13 amino acids. Germline CDR1 is SGDLS and CDR2 is YYNGEE. The J segment lost 1 base and the V segment lost 8 bases, leaving 5 bases of the junction unmatched. In DNA, the CDR3 is TGTGCCAGTGCGACAGGGCGGAACACTGAAGCTTTCTTT. This encodes CASATGRNTEAFF. The variable domain in full, with the rest retrieved from reference TRBV9 and TRBJ1-1, is DSGVTQTPKHLITATGQRVTLRCSPRSGDLSVYWYQQSLDQGLQFLIQYYNGEERAKGNILERFSAQQFPDLHSELNLSSLELGDSALYFCASATGRNTEAFFGQGTRLTVV.

The gene calls are TRBV7-9 and TRBJ2-7; D may be TRBD1 (7 bases). The CDR3 is 15 residues long. V shed 5 bases and J shed 3 bases, with 17 bases lying between them. CDR1 SEHNR and CDR2 FQNEAQ come from the germline V gene (reference sequence). CDR3 in amino acids: CASSTGGGQNYEQYF. CDR3 sequence (DNA): TGTGCCAGCAGCACTGGAGGGGGACAGAACTACGAGCAGTACTTC.

This sequence joins TRBV30 and TRBJ1-3; D unresolved. V was trimmed by 0 bases and J by 3 bases, leaving 15 bases between them. Germline V lookup: CDR1 GTSNPN, CDR2 SVGIG (reference sequence). The CDR3 totals 16 residues. CDR3 nucleotides: TGTGCCTGGAGTGTTAGTACCCGGGCAGGTGGAAACACCATATATTTT. It yields the protein CAWSVSTRAGGNTIYF.

V is TRBV5-1 and J is TRBJ1-1; 8 bases are a match to TRBD1. With V trimmed by 2 bases and J by 6 bases, 6 bases remained unmatched. The germline V gene encodes CDR1 SGHRS and CDR2 YFSETQ. The CDR3 runs to 14 residues. CDR3 DNA: TGCGCCAGCAGCTTTCGACAGGGGATGCCTGAAGCTTTCTTT. Residues: CASSFRQGMPEAFF.

J is TRBJ2-3 and V is TRBV19; tentatively, D is TRBD1 (6 bases). The CDR3 runs to 13 residues. Germline V gene lookup returns CDR1 LNHDA and CDR2 SQIVND (reference sequence). The V end lost 0 bases, the J end lost 5 bases, and 6 bases lay between the germline ends. The CDR3 reads CASSIDRGDTQYF. Here the CDR3 DNA reads TGTGCCAGTAGTATAGACAGGGGAGATACGCAGTATTTT.

The chain employs TRBV27 and TRBJ2-3; D call uncertain. This CDR3 contains 14 residues. V was cut by 2 bases and J by 3 bases, with 9 bases left in between. From germline, CDR1 is MNHEY and CDR2 SMNVEV (reference sequence). CDR3 nucleotides: TGTGCCAGCAGTTTACGTAGGTTGACAGATACGCAGTATTTT. It yields the protein CASSLRRLTDTQYF.

Note on this clone: The DNA is left out, because the CDR3 cannot be placed on it with certainty; the CDR3 is given as TCRdb lists it. The chain joins TRBV29-1 to TRBJ1-2; the table assigns TRBD1, which was not confirmed against the DNA. Germline V gene data show CDR1 as SQVTM and CDR2 as ANQGSEA. The CDR3 spans 12 residues, counting both ends. CDR3: CSVDLSGVGYTF.

This clone was detected only a few times. The chain links TRBV19 to TRBJ1-3, with D possibly being TRBD1 (5 bases). The CDR3 is 14 amino acids. Germline V lookup: CDR1 LNHDA, CDR2 SQIVND (reference sequence). Between the trimmed V and J ends, which lost 3 bases and 6 bases, there was a span of 12 bases. In DNA, the CDR3 is TGTGCCAGTAGTATTCGGGGCGGCGAAAACACCATATATTTT. Translation gives CASSIRGGENTIYF.

The chain couples TRBV27 to TRBJ2-6; 7 nucleotides align to TRBD1. Unmatched junction bases numbered 4, after V lost 6 bases and J lost 2 bases. CDR1 and CDR2 (germline): MNHEY, SMNVEV (reference sequence). The CDR3 extends over 15 amino acids. The CDR3 is CASRPTGAGANVLTF. The DNA of the CDR3 is TGTGCCAGCAGACCAACAGGGGCTGGGGCCAACGTCCTGACTTTC.

As concerns this clone: Its ends do not fully match the called genes, so a read error is possible. The chain is built from TRBV7-2 and TRBJ1-2; 7 bases line up with TRBD1. CDR3 length: 10 amino acids. Germline CDR1 and CDR2: SGHTA and FQGNSA. The CDR3 DNA sequence: TGTGCCAGCAGCTCGGGACAGTGGTCCTTC. Its translation: CASSSGQWSF.

V usage is TRBV5-1 and J usage is TRBJ1-1, with D hard to call. V lost 4 bases, J lost 2 bases, and 12 bases lay in between. CDR1 SGHRS and CDR2 YFSETQ come from the germline V gene. This CDR3 has 14 residues. CDR3 loop: CASSLRPLNTEAFF. The CDR3 DNA reads as TGCGCCAGCAGCCTGAGACCTCTTAACACTGAAGCTTTCTTT.

The V and J genes are TRBV7-9 and TRBJ2-7; D is possibly TRBD1 (6 bases). V lost 5 bases and J 3 bases, leaving 11 bases between the germline ends. Germline CDR1 and CDR2: SEHNR and FQNEAQ (reference sequence). The CDR3 spans 13 residues. CDR3 residues: CASSRQVGYEQYF. The CDR3 bases are TGTGCCAGCAGCCGACAGGTTGGCTACGAGCAGTACTTC.

The chain recombines TRBV20-1 with TRBJ1-1, with 11 bases identical to TRBD1. The CDR3 is 11 residues long. V lost 6 bases and J lost 10; bases outside the gene matches: 4. CDR1 and CDR2 (germline): DFQATT, SNEGSKA (reference sequence). The CDR3 DNA follows: TGCAGTGCGTCCGGACAGGGGGCAGCTTTCTTT. Protein product: CSASGQGAAFF.

The CDR3 protein is CASGVAGGLSHEQYF. In DNA form, the CDR3 reads TGTGCCAGCGGGGTAGCGGGGGGGCTGAGCCACGAGCAGTACTTC. The chain has TRBV28 and TRBJ2-7; TRBD2 aligns across 11 bases. In germline, CDR1 is MDHEN, CDR2 SYDVKM. There are 15 residues in the CDR3. With 8 bases clipped from V and 5 bases from J, the junction kept 11 bases outside the gene matches.

CDR3 bases: TGTGCCACCAGCAGAGATCAGGGGGTTTACGAGCAGTACTTC. Residues: CATSRDQGVYEQYF. This sequence joins TRBV15 and TRBJ2-7; the match to TRBD1 covers 7 bases. The CDR3 has 14 residues. Per germline, CDR1 LNHNV and CDR2 YYDKDF (reference sequence). V shed 0 bases and J 4 bases; nucleotides not matched to a gene: 3.

The gene calls are TRBV29-1 and TRBJ2-5; no clear D gene. V was shortened by 6 bases and J by 1 base, with 18 bases between the two germline ends. CDR1 is SQVTM and CDR2 is ANQGSEA in the germline V gene. This CDR3 spans 15 amino acids. The CDR3 nucleotides read TGCAGCGTCAAGACCCCCAGGTTAGGCCAAGAGACCCAGTACTTC. Amino acids: CSVKTPRLGQETQYF.

V usage is TRBV5-1 and J usage is TRBJ2-2; perhaps D is TRBD1 or TRBD2 (5 bases each). Trimming shortened V by 0 bases and J by 4 bases, and 13 bases separated the two germline ends. The CDR3 has 16 residues. CDR1 and CDR2 from the germline V gene are SGHRS and YFSETQ. CDR3 in amino acids: CASSLDGTPGTGELFF. CDR3 bases: TGCGCCAGCAGCTTGGATGGGACCCCGGGCACCGGGGAGCTGTTTTTT.

This clone is a singleton in its sample. At one of its ends the junction is not consistent with the germline gene, which may arise from a read error. Other DNA sequences in the same sample also yield this CDR3. Written as DNA, the CDR3 is TGCGCCAGCAGCTTCGGCGGGCCCTACGAGCAGTACTTT. This translates into CASSFGGPYEQYF. The rearrangement uses TRBV5-1 and TRBJ2-7, with D maybe TRBD2 (5 bases). This CDR3 is built from 13 residues. The germline V gene encodes CDR1 SGHRS and CDR2 YFSETQ.

The chain recombines TRBV6-5 with TRBJ1-2, with a tentative D call TRBD1 (5 bases). Between the trimmed V and J ends, which lost 6 bases and 8 bases, there was a span of 22 bases. The germline V gene has CDR1 MNHEY and CDR2 SVGAGI. The CDR3 totals 15 residues. CDR3 in amino acids: CASRGVGTGSIGYTF. CDR3 bases: TGTGCCAGCAGAGGGGTGGGGACCGGATCTATCGGCTACACCTTC.

The chain employs TRBV28 and TRBJ2-7; D possibly corresponds to TRBD1 (6 bases). The CDR3 runs to 16 residues. V was cut by 1 base and J by 2 bases, with 15 bases left in between. The germline V gene encodes CDR1 MDHEN and CDR2 SYDVKM. The CDR3 DNA is TGTGCCAGCAGTTTATCACCAGGGACACGGACCTACGAGCAGTACTTC. It encodes CASSLSPGTRTYEQYF.

The chain joins TRBV6-1 to TRBJ2-7, with 8 bases matching TRBD2. V shed 3 bases and J 5 bases; nucleotides not matched to a gene: 12. This CDR3 has 16 residues. Germline V gene lookup returns CDR1 MNHNS and CDR2 SASEGT. The CDR3: CASSDPGGAFRHEQYF. For the CDR3, the DNA is TGTGCCAGCAGTGACCCGGGAGGGGCGTTTAGGCACGAGCAGTACTTC.

This chain links TRBV27 with TRBJ1-6, with D unresolved. The V and J ends lost 3 bases and 0 bases respectively, with 6 bases between them. Germline CDR1 is MNHEY and CDR2 is SMNVEV (reference sequence). There are 15 residues in the CDR3. CDR3 DNA sequence: TGTGCCAGCAGTTTCTTGAGCTCCTATAATTCACCCCTCCACTTT. It encodes CASSFLSSYNSPLHF.